This TCR beta chain was identified during a study of T cell repertoires in cytomegalovirus infection. Whole-study context: Public signatures in TCR beta pointed to CMV infection and matching HLA type. Study results and caveats: HLA-C-restricted CMV clonotypes gave the most frequent clonotype in two of eight donors.

MiXCR, run by TCRdb on the reads, gives a single entry per CDR3 protein. In the table there are about 570,000 distinct CDR3 sequences, roughly 42% of which are singletons. Trimming left V 7 bases short and J 5 bases short, with 14 bases between. This CDR3 is built from 13 residues. Worth noting for this clonotype: Antigen: not known.

This chain joins TRBV12-3 or TRBV12-4 and TRBJ1-1; a weak D match, TRBD1 (6 bases). Specimen: cultured PBMCs, collected from culture after CMV antigen stimulation. The TCR sequence derives from a human donor in good health (CMV status not recorded). Some clones in this sample may be carry-over from other donors' samples. DNA of the CDR3: TGTGCCAGCACCCGCCCGACAGGTACTGAAGCTTTCTTT. It yields the protein CASTRPTGTEAFF.